Listed below are T cell receptor beta chains from one sample, sequenced in a study of T-cell reconstitution after alpha-beta-depleted transplantation in children. One entry per CDR3 protein, called by TCRdb with MiXCR from the PCR reads. The sample shows some 130,000 distinct CDR3 sequences, roughly 9.7% of them seen only once. The sample consisted of PBMCs, mostly from graft donor cells, taken 180 days after TCRalphabeta/CD19-depleted stem cell transplant. The receptors come from a girl less than two years old who had a stem cell transplant for combined immunodeficiency, so the T cells may come from the graft donor. CDR3s include the opening cysteine and the closing phenylalanine or tryptophan. Each record gives: V gene, D gene, J gene, clone size, CDR3 length, CDR3 DNA, CDR3 protein. D genes are given only for firm matches. Clone size is shown for a subset of rows, as once, few, many or a class of expanded clone.

TRBV20-1	TRBD2	TRBJ2-5	many	14	TGCAGTGCTAGATCCTTACTAGCGGAAGAGACCCAGTACTTC	CSARSLLAEETQYF
TRBV7-7	-	TRBJ1-5	many	16	TGTGCTAGCAGCTTCCCTACAGGGCCTCCACGTCAGCCCCAGCATTTT	CASSFPTGPPRQPQHF
TRBV7-8	TRBD1	TRBJ2-3	few	18	TGTGCCAGCAGCCAGGGACAGGGTAGGGGTCTGGTCACAGATACGCAGTATTTT	CASSQGQGRGLVTDTQYF
TRBV12-3/TRBV12-4	TRBD1	TRBJ1-1	few	16	TGTGCCAGCAGTCCCCGGACAGGTTTAGCTAACACTGAAGCTTTCTTT	CASSPRTGLANTEAFF
TRBV28	-	TRBJ1-5	many	16	TGTGCCAGCAGTTTATCAGGGGAGGGTTGGAATCAGCCCCAGCATTTT	CASSLSGEGWNQPQHF
TRBV5-6	-	TRBJ2-7	many	15	TGTGCCAGCAGCTCTGTGGGGCAGGGCTACGTAGAGCAGTACTTC	CASSSVGQGYVEQYF
TRBV6-1	TRBD2	TRBJ2-7	few	15	TGTGCCAGCACCAACCGACCCGGGACTAGTTACGAGCAGTACTTC	CASTNRPGTSYEQYF
TRBV6-2/TRBV6-3	TRBD2	TRBJ2-1	few	16	TGTGCCAGCAGTTACTGGCTAGCGGGCTCCTACAATGAGCAGTTCTTC	CASSYWLAGSYNEQFF
TRBV20-1	TRBD2	TRBJ2-5	-	14	TGCAGTGCTAGTCCCAGCGGGAAGTCGGAGACCCAGTACTTC	CSASPSGKSETQYF
TRBV5-1	-	TRBJ1-3	few	15	TGCGCCAGCAGCTTGGAGGACGGAGGTGGAAACACCATATATTTT	CASSLEDGGGNTIYF
TRBV3-1	-	TRBJ1-5	-	14	TGTGCCAGCAGCCAAGTGCCTGGAGGGCAGCCCCAGCATTTT	CASSQVPGGQPQHF
TRBV20-1	-	TRBJ2-2	few	15	TGCAGTGCTAGAAGGGCAAGGGGTAACACCGGGGAGCTGTTTTTT	CSARRARGNTGELFF
TRBV6-2/TRBV6-3	TRBD1	TRBJ2-7	-	14	TGTGCCAGCAGCGTTGGGACAGTTGCTTACGAGCAGTACTTC	CASSVGTVAYEQYF
TRBV20-1	TRBD1	TRBJ2-7	few	15	TGCAGTGCTAGAGGACCGGGACAGGGGAAATACGAGCAGTACTTC	CSARGPGQGKYEQYF
TRBV20-1	-	TRBJ1-2	-	12	TGCAGTGCTAGAGCTGGTGTCTATGGCTACACCTTC	CSARAGVYGYTF
TRBV5-6	-	TRBJ2-3	-	15	TGTGCCAGCAGCTTTCCCGGGACGGGCACAGATACGCAGTATTTT	CASSFPGTGTDTQYF
TRBV29-1	-	TRBJ2-5	few	15	TGCAGCGTTGAAGATTGGGCAGGGGAAGAAGAGACCCAGTACTTC	CSVEDWAGEEETQYF
TRBV5-4	-	TRBJ1-2	-	14	TGTGCCAGCAGCTTCGCACCTTCTCGCTATGGCTACACCTTC	CASSFAPSRYGYTF
TRBV13	-	TRBJ1-3	few	14	TGTGCCAGCAGCCCAGGGTCCTCTGGAAACACCATATATTTT	CASSPGSSGNTIYF
TRBV19	-	TRBJ1-2	few	14	TGTGCCAGTAGTCTCCGGGACGGGAACTATGGCTACACCTTC	CASSLRDGNYGYTF
TRBV18	TRBD2	TRBJ2-7	-	17	TGTGCCAGCTCACCATTTCCGGGACTAGCAAGTAACTACGAGCAGTACTTC	CASSPFPGLASNYEQYF
TRBV18	-	TRBJ2-5	few	14	TGTGCCAGCTCACCGGAAAGGGGGCAAGAGACCCAGTACTTC	CASSPERGQETQYF
TRBV20-1	-	TRBJ2-5	few	14	TGCAGTGCTAGCCCGGGCCTATGGCAAGAGACCCAGTACTTC	CSASPGLWQETQYF
TRBV6-2/TRBV6-3	TRBD2	TRBJ2-2	-	14	TGTGCCAGCAGTTACGCGGGGGGCACCGGGGAGCTGTTTTTT	CASSYAGGTGELFF
TRBV4-3	TRBD2	TRBJ2-2	-	15	TGCGCCAGCAGCTCCCGCCGGGAGGGAACCGGGGAGCTGTTTTTT	CASSSRREGTGELFF
TRBV6-2/TRBV6-3	-	TRBJ1-2	-	18	TGTGCCAGCAGTTACTCAATCGTCCGGGACTCATCGCTATATGGCTACACCTTC	CASSYSIVRDSSLYGYTF
TRBV5-1	-	TRBJ2-2	many	14	TGCGCCAGCAGCTTGGATCCGAACACCGGGGAGCTGTTTTTT	CASSLDPNTGELFF
TRBV10-3	-	TRBJ1-5	-	14	TGTGCCATCAGTGAGTTGGCAGGGTACCAGCCCCAGCATTTT	CAISELAGYQPQHF
TRBV10-3	TRBD1	TRBJ1-2	many	11	TGTGCCATCGCACAGGGGGTGGGCTACACCTTC	CAIAQGVGYTF
TRBV27	-	TRBJ2-5	few	12	TGTGCCAGCACCCAGAGGAGGGAGACCCAGTACTTC	CASTQRRETQYF
TRBV7-3	TRBD1	TRBJ2-2	many	18	TGTGCCAGCAGCTCACCTCCGGGACAGGGGGCTATCACCGGGGAGCTGTTTTTT	CASSSPPGQGAITGELFF
TRBV7-2	-	TRBJ1-4	many	16	TGTGCCAGCAGCTTCCACATCGGGGGGACTAATGAAAAACTGTTTTTT	CASSFHIGGTNEKLFF
TRBV5-5	TRBD2	TRBJ2-5	few	17	TGTGCCAGCAGCTTGGTAACAGGACTAGCGGGTCAAGAGACCCAGTACTTC	CASSLVTGLAGQETQYF
TRBV5-1	-	TRBJ2-7	few	14	TGCGCCAGCAGCTCTACTTCGGGCTCCTACGAGCAGTACTTC	CASSSTSGSYEQYF
TRBV28	TRBD1	TRBJ1-2	few	17	TGTGCCAGCAGTTCACCGGCCAGGACAGGGGGCGAATTTGGCTACACCTTC	CASSSPARTGGEFGYTF
TRBV7-2	-	TRBJ1-6	many	15	TGTGCCAGCAGCTTAGATGCCTCCTATAATTCACCCCTCCACTTT	CASSLDASYNSPLHF
TRBV10-3	TRBD1	TRBJ2-5	-	16	TGTGCCATCAGTGAAGGGACAGGGGGTTTCCAAGAGACCCAGTACTTC	CAISEGTGGFQETQYF
TRBV12-3/TRBV12-4	-	TRBJ2-3	few	15	TGTGCCAGCAGTACCGGGACTCTGGACGTGGATACGCAGTATTTT	CASSTGTLDVDTQYF
TRBV5-1	TRBD1	TRBJ2-7	many	13	TGCGCCAGCACCCTGACAGGGTCCAACGAGCAGTACTTC	CASTLTGSNEQYF
TRBV24-1	-	TRBJ2-1	few	16	TGTGCCACCAGTGGGGAAAAGGATAGCTCCTACAATGAGCAGTTCTTC	CATSGEKDSSYNEQFF
TRBV7-7	-	TRBJ2-2	many	13	TGTGCCAGCAGTTTGCGCCGGGGCGGGGAGCTGTTTTTT	CASSLRRGGELFF
TRBV6-1	-	TRBJ2-7	-	13	TGTGCCAGCAGTACCGTCAGCTCCTACGAGCAGTACTTC	CASSTVSSYEQYF
TRBV7-2	-	TRBJ2-1	few	12	TGTGCCAGCAGCTTCTATTTTGATGAGCAGTTCTTC	CASSFYFDEQFF
TRBV6-1	-	TRBJ2-7	few	14	TGTGCCAGCAGTGGGGGGGACCGAACGTACGAGCAGTACTTC	CASSGGDRTYEQYF
TRBV18	TRBD1	TRBJ2-7	many	14	TGTGCCAGCTCACGGGGACAGGGGTCCTACGAGCAGTACTTC	CASSRGQGSYEQYF
TRBV20-1	TRBD1	TRBJ2-7	few	14	TGCAGTGCTTCAGGGGGACCCAAATCCTACGAGCAGTACTTC	CSASGGPKSYEQYF
TRBV5-1	TRBD1	TRBJ2-5	few	14	TGCGCCAGCAGCTTGGTGGGGACAGTGGAGACCCAGTACTTC	CASSLVGTVETQYF
TRBV10-2	TRBD2	TRBJ2-1	-	19	TGCGCCAGCAGTGAGCGCGGGGGTGAGGCGGGGGGGCGATTTAGTGAGCAGTTCTTC	CASSERGGEAGGRFSEQFF
TRBV5-1	TRBD1	TRBJ2-7	-	14	TGCGCCAGCAGCTTTCAGGGGGCTATCGACGAGCAGTACTTC	CASSFQGAIDEQYF
TRBV5-4	-	TRBJ1-2	many	13	TGTGCCAGCAGCTTAAAGGGTGGGCAAGGCTACACCTTC	CASSLKGGQGYTF
TRBV20-1	-	TRBJ2-7	-	14	TGCAGTGCTAGAGGTTGGGACGGACCCTACGAGCAGTACTTC	CSARGWDGPYEQYF
TRBV5-4	TRBD2	TRBJ2-1	-	17	TGTGCCAGCAGCTCCAACTCCCGCGGGGGGGCCTTAAATGAGCAGTTCTTC	CASSSNSRGGALNEQFF
TRBV11-2	TRBD1	TRBJ2-3	-	14	TGTGCCAGCAGCTTTACAGGGGCCACAGATACGCAGTATTTT	CASSFTGATDTQYF
TRBV5-1	-	TRBJ1-1	few	14	TGCGCCAGCAGCCCCCCCGACAGGCGGACTGAAGCTTTCTTT	CASSPPDRRTEAFF
TRBV7-9	TRBD1	TRBJ1-6	many	16	TGTGCCAGCAGCTCGCGGGACAGCTTCCTTAATTCACCCCTCCACTTT	CASSSRDSFLNSPLHF
TRBV20-1	TRBD1	TRBJ1-1	-	14	TGCAGTGCTAGATATGCGCAGGGGGCGGCTGAAGCTTTCTTT	CSARYAQGAAEAFF
TRBV27	-	TRBJ2-7	few	13	TGTGCCAGCAGAAGGGACTTTGCATACGAGCAGTACTTC	CASRRDFAYEQYF
TRBV5-1	-	TRBJ2-7	-	15	TGCGCCAGCAGCCGCTGGACAGTTATCTCCTACGAGCAGTACTTC	CASSRWTVISYEQYF
TRBV20-1	-	TRBJ1-5	-	15	TGCAGTGCTAGTTTTGGACCGGGTGGGGATCAGCCCCAGCATTTT	CSASFGPGGDQPQHF
TRBV5-6	-	TRBJ2-7	-	14	TGTGCCAGCAGCTTGCGGACACCCACCTACGAGCAGTACTTC	CASSLRTPTYEQYF